This entry concerns a single T cell receptor beta chain. Antigen specificity is unknown. Germline V gene data show CDR1 as SGHAT and CDR2 as FQNNGV. The CDR3 is 17 residues long. The data belong to a study of post-analysis software for immune sequencing data. Regarding the study as a whole: TRBV segments more frequent in patients than in controls numbered five and included TRBV5-6, TRBV5-1 and TRBV20-1. People with multiple sclerosis had a significantly lower normalized Chao1 diversity than controls did.

Sequencing libraries made from TCR beta cDNA carried unique molecular identifiers. Input populations of about 0.85 to 11 million T cells gave rise to around 480,000 cDNA molecules. TCRdb recomputed calls from the PCR reads with MiXCR, one row per CDR3 protein. The data hold approximately 730,000 distinct CDR3 sequences, with roughly 50% observed a single time. The chain couples TRBV11-2 to TRBJ2-1, with 9 bases that match TRBD2. The J call may be in error: the DNA end matches TRBJ2-7 better. This TCR was recovered from a girl under 18 with multiple sclerosis. Sequencing input: blood. The CDR3 here is CASSGPGLARSYNEQYF. CDR3 coding DNA: TGTGCCAGCAGCGGCCCGGGACTAGCTCGCTCCTACAATGAGCAGTACTTC.